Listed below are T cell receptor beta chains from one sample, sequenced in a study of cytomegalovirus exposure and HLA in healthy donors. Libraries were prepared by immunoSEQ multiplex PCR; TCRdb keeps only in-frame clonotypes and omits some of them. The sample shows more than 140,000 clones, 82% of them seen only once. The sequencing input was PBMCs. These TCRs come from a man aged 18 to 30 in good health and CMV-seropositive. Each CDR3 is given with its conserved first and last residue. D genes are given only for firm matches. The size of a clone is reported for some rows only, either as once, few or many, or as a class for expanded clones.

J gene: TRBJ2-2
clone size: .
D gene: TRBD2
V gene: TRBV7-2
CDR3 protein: CASFDPLAAGELFF
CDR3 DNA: TGTGCCAGCTTCGACCCCCTAGCGGCCGGGGAGCTGTTTTTT

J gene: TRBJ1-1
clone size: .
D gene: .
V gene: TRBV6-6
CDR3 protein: CASSAGGTEAFF
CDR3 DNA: TGTGCCAGCAGTGCGGGGGGCACTGAAGCTTTCTTT

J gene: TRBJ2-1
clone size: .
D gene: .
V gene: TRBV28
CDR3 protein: CASTPGIGEQFF
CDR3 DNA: TGTGCCAGCACCCCGGGGATAGGTGAGCAGTTCTTC

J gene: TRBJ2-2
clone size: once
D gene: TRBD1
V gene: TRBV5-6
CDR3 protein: CASSKAGTGYANTGELFF
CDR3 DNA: TGTGCCAGCAGCAAAGCCGGGACAGGGTACGCGAACACCGGGGAGCTGTTTTTT

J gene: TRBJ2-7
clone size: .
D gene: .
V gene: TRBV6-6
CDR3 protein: CASSGDSYEQYF
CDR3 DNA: TGTGCCAGCAGTGGCGACAGCTACGAGCAGTACTTC

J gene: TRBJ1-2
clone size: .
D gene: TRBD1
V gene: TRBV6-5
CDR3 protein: CASRRGPYGYTF
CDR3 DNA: TGTGCCAGCAGGAGGGGGCCCTATGGCTACACCTTC

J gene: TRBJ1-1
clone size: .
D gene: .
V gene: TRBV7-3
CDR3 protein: CASSRAREANTEAFF
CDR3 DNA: TGTGCCAGCAGCCGTGCGAGGGAAGCGAACACTGAAGCTTTCTTT

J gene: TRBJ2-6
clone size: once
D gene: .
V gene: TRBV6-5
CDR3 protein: CASLSGANVLTF
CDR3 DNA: TGTGCCAGCCTCTCTGGGGCCAACGTCCTGACTTTC

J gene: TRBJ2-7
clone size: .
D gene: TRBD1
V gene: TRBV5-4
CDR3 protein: CASSSSNFRDRAEQYF
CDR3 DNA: TGTGCCAGCAGCTCTTCGAACTTCCGGGACAGGGCCGAGCAGTACTTC

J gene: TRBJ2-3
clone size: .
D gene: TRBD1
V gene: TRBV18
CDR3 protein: CASSPPDRAGDTQYF
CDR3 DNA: TGTGCCAGCTCACCACCCGACAGGGCCGGAGATACGCAGTATTTT

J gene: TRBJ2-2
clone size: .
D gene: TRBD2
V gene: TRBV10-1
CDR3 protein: CASSDPIAGGDAGELFF
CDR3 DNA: TGCGCCAGCAGCGATCCCATAGCGGGAGGGGACGCCGGGGAGCTGTTTTTT

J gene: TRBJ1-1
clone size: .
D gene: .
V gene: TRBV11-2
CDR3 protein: CASSLWGDRTSAEAFF
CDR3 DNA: TGTGCCAGCAGCTTATGGGGAGACAGGACTTCGGCTGAAGCTTTCTTT

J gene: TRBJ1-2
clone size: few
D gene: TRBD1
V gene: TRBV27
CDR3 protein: CASSLSGTGASLGYTF
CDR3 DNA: TGTGCCAGCAGTTTATCCGGGACAGGGGCTTCATTGGGCTACACCTTC

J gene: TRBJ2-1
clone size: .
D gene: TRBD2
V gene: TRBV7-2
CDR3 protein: CASSFQISGSRYEQFF
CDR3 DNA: TGTGCCAGCAGCTTCCAAATTAGCGGGAGTAGGTATGAGCAGTTCTTC

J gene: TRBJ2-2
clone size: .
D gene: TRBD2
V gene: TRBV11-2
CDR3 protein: CASREGLAGEGNTGELFF
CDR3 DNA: TGTGCCAGCAGAGAAGGACTAGCGGGAGAGGGGAACACCGGGGAGCTGTTTTTT

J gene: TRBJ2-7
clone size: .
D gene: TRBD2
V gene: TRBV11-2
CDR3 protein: CASSPPPGLGDYEQYF
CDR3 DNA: TGTGCCAGCAGCCCCCCCCCGGGACTAGGCGATTACGAGCAGTACTTC

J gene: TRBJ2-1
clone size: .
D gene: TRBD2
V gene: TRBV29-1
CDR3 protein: CSVEDSSGREQFF
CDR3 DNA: TGCAGCGTTGAAGATTCTAGCGGGAGGGAGCAGTTCTTC

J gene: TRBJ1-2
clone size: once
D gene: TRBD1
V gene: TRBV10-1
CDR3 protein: CASTGQGSYGYTF
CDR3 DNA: TGCGCCAGCACAGGACAGGGGTCCTATGGCTACACCTTC

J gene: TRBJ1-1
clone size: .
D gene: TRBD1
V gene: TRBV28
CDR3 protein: CASNLHRGNTEAFF
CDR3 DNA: TGTGCCAGCAACCTCCACAGGGGGAACACTGAAGCTTTCTTT

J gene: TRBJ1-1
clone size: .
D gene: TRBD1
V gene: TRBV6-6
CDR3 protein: CASTPSRGRLNTEAFF
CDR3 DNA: TGTGCCAGCACCCCATCCAGGGGGCGGCTGAACACTGAAGCTTTCTTT

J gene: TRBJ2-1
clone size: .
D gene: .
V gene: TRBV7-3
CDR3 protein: CASSPRTTNYNEQFF
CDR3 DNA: TGTGCCAGCAGCCCCCGGACTACCAATTACAATGAGCAGTTCTTC

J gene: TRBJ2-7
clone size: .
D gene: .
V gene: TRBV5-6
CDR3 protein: CASTGRQGAPYEQYF
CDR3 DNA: TGTGCCAGCACGGGCCGCCAGGGTGCGCCCTACGAGCAGTACTTC

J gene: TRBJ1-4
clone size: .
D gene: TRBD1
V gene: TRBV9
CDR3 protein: CASSRTPGGGGEKLFF
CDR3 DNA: TGTGCCAGCAGCCGTACTCCAGGGGGCGGCGGTGAAAAACTGTTTTTT

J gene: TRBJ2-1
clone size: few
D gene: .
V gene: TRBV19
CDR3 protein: CASSSFFSGNEQFF
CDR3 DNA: TGTGCCAGTAGCAGCTTTTTTAGCGGAAATGAGCAGTTCTTC

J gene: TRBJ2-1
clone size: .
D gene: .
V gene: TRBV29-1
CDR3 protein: CSVEGRGRFYNEQFF
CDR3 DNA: TGCAGCGTTGAAGGAAGAGGAAGATTTTACAATGAGCAGTTCTTC

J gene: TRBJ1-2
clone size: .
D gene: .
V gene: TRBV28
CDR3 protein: CASIGRGGLYYGYTF
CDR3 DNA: TGTGCCAGCATTGGGAGGGGAGGCTTGTACTATGGCTACACCTTC

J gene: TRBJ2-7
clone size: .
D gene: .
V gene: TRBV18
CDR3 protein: CASSPNSGGTAREQYF
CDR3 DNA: TGTGCCAGCTCACCGAATTCTGGCGGGACGGCGCGAGAGCAGTACTTC

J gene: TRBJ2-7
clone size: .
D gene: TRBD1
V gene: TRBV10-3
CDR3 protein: CAISETGTGEEQYF
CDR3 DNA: TGTGCCATCAGTGAGACCGGGACAGGGGAAGAGCAGTACTTC

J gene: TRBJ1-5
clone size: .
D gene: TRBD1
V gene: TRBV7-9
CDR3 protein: CASSPTTGAHQPQHF
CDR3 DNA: TGTGCCAGCAGCCCAACGACAGGGGCGCATCAGCCCCAGCATTTT

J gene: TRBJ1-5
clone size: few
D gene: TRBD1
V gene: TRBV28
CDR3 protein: CASSSAPGGQPQHF
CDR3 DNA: TGTGCCAGCAGTTCAGCCCCAGGGGGTCAGCCCCAGCATTTT

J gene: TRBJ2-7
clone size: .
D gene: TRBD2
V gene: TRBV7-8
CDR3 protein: CASSRASGPYEQYF
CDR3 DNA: TGTGCCAGCTCCAGGGCTAGCGGCCCCTACGAGCAGTACTTC

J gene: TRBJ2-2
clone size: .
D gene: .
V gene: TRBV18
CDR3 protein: CASSPPSLNTGELFF
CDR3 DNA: TGTGCCAGCTCACCACCTAGTTTGAACACCGGGGAGCTGTTTTTT

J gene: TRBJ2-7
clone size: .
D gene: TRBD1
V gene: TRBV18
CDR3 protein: CASSRLTGQGSYEQYF
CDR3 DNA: TGTGCCAGCTCACGGTTAACGGGACAGGGGTCCTACGAGCAGTACTTC